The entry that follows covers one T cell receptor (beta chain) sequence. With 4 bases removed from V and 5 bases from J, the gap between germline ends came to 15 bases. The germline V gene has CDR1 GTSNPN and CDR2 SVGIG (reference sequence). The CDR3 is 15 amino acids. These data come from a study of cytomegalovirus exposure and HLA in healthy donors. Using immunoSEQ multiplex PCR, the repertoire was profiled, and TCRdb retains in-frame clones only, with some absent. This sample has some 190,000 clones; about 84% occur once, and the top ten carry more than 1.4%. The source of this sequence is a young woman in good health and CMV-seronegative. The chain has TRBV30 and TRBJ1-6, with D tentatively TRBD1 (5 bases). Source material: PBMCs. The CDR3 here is CAWTIRQTNNSPLHF. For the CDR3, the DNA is TGTGCCTGGACTATAAGACAGACGAATAATTCACCCCTCCACTTT.